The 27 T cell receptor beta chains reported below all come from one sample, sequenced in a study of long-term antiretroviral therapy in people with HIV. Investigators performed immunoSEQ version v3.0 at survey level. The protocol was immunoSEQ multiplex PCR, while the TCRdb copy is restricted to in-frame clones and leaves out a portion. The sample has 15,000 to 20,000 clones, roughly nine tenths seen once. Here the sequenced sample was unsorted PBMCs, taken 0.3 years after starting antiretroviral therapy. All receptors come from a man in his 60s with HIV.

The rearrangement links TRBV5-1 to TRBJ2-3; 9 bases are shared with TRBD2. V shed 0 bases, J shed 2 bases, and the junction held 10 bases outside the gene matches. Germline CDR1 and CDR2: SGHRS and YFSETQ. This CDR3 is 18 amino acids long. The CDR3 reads CASSLAILAGKLTDTQYF. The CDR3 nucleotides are TGCGCCAGCAGCTTGGCCATTCTAGCGGGGAAGCTCACAGATACGCAGTATTTT.

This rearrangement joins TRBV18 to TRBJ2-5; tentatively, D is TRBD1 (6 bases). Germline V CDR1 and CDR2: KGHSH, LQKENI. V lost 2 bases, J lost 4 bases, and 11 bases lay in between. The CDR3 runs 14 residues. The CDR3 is CASSPSTGLETQYF. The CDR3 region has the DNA TGTGCCAGCTCACCAAGTACAGGGTTAGAGACCCAGTACTTC.

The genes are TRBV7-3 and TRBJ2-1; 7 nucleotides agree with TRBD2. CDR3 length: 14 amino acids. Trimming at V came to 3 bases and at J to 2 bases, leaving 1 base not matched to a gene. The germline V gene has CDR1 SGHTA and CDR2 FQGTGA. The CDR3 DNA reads TGTGCCAGCAGCTTCGGACTAGCCTACAATGAGCAGTTCTTC. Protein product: CASSFGLAYNEQFF.

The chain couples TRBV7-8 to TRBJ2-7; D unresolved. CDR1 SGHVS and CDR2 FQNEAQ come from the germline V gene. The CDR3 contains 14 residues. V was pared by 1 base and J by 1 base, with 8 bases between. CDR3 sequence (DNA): TGTGCCAGCAGCTTAGTCTACAATTCCTACGAGCAGTACTTC. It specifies CASSLVYNSYEQYF. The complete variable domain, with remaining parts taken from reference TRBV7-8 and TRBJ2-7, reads GAGVSQSPRYKVAKRGQDVALRCDPISGHVSLFWYQQALGQGPEFLTYFQNEAQLDKSGLPSDRFFAERPEGSVSTLKIQRTQQEDSAVYLCASSLVYNSYEQYFGPGTRLTVT.

CDR3 sequence: CASSLDRTYEQYF. CDR3 DNA: TGTGCCAGCAGTTTAGATCGGACCTACGAGCAGTACTTC. The chain joins TRBV7-3 to TRBJ2-7, with no clear D. Germline-derived CDR1 and CDR2 are SGHTA and FQGTGA. This CDR3 region has 13 residues. The germline V and J ends were trimmed by 6 bases and 2 bases, with 11 bases remaining between them.

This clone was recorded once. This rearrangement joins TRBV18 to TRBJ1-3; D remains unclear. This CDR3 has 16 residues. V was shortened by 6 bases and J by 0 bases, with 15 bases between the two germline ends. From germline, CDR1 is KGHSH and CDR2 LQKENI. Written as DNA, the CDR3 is TGTGCCAGCTCCCAGTCAGGACCCAGCTCTGGAAACACCATATATTTT. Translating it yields CASSQSGPSSGNTIYF. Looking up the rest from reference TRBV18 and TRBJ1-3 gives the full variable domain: NAGVMQNPRHLVRRRGQEARLRCSPMKGHSHVYWYRQLPEEGLKFMVYLQKENIIDESGMPKERFSAEFPKEGPSILRIQQVVRGDSAAYFCASSQSGPSSGNTIYFGEGSWLTVV.

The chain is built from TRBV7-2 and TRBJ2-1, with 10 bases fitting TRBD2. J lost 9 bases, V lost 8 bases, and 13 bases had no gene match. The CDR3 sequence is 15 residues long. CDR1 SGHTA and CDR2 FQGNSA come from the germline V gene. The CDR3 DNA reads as TGTGCCAGCCGAATTCCCGGGACTAGCGTGTCTGAGCAGTTCTTC. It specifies CASRIPGTSVSEQFF. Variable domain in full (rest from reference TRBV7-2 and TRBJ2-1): GAGVSQSPSNKVTEKGKDVELRCDPISGHTALYWYRQSLGQGLEFLIYFQGNSAPDKSGLPSDRFSAERTGGSVSTLTIQRTQQEDSAVYLCASRIPGTSVSEQFFGPGTRLTVL.

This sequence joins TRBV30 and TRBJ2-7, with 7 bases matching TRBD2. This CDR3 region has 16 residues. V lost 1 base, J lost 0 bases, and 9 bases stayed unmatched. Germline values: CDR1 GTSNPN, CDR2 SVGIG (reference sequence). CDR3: CAWSGEGTQSSYEQYF. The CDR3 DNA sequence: TGTGCCTGGAGTGGGGAGGGTACACAAAGCTCCTACGAGCAGTACTTC.

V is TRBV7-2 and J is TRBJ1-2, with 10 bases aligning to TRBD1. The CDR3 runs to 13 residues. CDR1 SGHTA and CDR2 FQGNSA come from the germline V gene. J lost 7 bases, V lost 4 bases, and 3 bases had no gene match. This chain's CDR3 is CASSSGTGAGYTF. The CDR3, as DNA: TGTGCCAGCAGCTCCGGGACAGGGGCTGGCTACACCTTC.

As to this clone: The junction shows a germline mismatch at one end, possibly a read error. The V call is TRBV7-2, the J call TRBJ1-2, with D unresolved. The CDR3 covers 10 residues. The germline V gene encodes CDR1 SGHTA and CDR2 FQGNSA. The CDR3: CASSLGALNF. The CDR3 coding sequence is TGTGCCAGCAGCTTAGGGGCCCTAAACTTC.

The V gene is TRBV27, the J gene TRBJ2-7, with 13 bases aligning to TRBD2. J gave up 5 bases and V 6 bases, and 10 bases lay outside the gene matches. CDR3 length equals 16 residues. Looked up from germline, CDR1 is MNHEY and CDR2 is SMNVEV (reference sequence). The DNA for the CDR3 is TGTGCCAGCAGAATACTAGCGGGAGGGCCCCGGGACGAGCAGTACTTC. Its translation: CASRILAGGPRDEQYF.

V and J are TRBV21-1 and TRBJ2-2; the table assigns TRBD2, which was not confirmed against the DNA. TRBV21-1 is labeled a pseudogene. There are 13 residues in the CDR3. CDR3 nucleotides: TGTGCCAGCACCCCTCCCTCCACCGGGGAGCTGTTTTTT. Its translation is CASTPPSTGELFF.

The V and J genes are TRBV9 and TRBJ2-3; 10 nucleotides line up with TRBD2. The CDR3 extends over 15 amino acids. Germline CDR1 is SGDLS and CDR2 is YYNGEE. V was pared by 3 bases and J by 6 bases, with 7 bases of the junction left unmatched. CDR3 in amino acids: CASSALAGVMDTQYF. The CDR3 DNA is TGTGCCAGCAGCGCGCTAGCGGGGGTGATGGATACGCAGTATTTT.

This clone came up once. The chain's CDR3 is CAISEGDRGRRYF. The DNA of the CDR3 is TGTGCCATCAGTGAGGGGGACAGGGGGCGCCGGTACTTC. The chain carries TRBV10-3 and TRBJ2-7; 12 nucleotides match TRBD1. The CDR3 contains 13 residues. With 2 bases clipped from V and 12 bases from J, the junction kept 5 bases outside the gene matches. Germline-derived CDR1 and CDR2 are ENHRY and SYGVKD.

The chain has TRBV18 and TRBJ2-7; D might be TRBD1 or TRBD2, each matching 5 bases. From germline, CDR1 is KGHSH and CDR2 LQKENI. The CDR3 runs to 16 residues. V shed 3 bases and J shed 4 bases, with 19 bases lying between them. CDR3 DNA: TGTGCCAGCTCACCTCGTTTGGGGGACGGACCTTACGAGCAGTACTTC. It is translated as CASSPRLGDGPYEQYF.

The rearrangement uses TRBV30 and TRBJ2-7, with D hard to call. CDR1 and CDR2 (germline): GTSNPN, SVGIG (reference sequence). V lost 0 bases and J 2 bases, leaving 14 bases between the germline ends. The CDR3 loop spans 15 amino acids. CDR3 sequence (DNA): TGTGCCTGGAGTGTTGGTTCTAGTAGGGCCTACGAGCAGTACTTC. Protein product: CAWSVGSSRAYEQYF.

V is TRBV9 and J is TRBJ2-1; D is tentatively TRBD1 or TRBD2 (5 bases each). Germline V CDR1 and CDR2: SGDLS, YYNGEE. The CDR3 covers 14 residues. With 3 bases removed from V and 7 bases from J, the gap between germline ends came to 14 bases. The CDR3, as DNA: TGTGCCAGCAGCGGTGAAGAGGGGCGTAATGAGCAGTTCTTC. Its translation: CASSGEEGRNEQFF.

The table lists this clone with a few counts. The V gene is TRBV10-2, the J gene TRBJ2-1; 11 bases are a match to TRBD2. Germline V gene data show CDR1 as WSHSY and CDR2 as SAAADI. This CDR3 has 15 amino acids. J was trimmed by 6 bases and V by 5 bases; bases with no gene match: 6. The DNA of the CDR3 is TGCGCCAGCAGTTTCCTAGCGGGAGGATTCAATGAGCAGTTCTTC. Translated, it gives CASSFLAGGFNEQFF.

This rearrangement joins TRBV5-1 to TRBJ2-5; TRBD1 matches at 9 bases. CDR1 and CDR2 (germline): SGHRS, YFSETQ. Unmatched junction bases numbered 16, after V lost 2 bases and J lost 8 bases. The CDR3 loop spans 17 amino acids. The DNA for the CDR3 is TGCGCCAGCAGCTTCGTAAGGACAGGGGAGACAATTGATACCCAGTACTTC. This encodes CASSFVRTGETIDTQYF.

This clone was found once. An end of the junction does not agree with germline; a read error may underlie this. CDR3 residues: CASSGLEDRHF. CDR3 in DNA: TGTGCCAGCAGTGGGTTAGAGGACAGGCACTTC. The rearrangement joins TRBV2 to TRBJ2-5; TRBD1 aligns across 7 bases. The CDR3 has 11 amino acids. From germline, CDR1 is SNHLY and CDR2 FYNNEI. Filled out from reference TRBV2 and TRBJ2-5, the complete variable domain reads EPEVTQTPSHQVTQMGQEVILRCVPISNHLYFYWYRQILGQKVEFLVSFYNNEISEKSEIFDDQFSVERPDGSNFTLKIRSTKLEDSAMYFCASSGLEDRHFGPGTRLLVL.

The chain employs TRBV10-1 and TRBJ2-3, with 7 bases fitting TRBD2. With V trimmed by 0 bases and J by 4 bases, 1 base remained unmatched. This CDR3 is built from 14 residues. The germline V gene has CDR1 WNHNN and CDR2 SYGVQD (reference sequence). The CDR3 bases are TGCGCCAGCAGTGAGTCAACTAGCGCAGATACGCAGTATTTT. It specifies CASSESTSADTQYF.

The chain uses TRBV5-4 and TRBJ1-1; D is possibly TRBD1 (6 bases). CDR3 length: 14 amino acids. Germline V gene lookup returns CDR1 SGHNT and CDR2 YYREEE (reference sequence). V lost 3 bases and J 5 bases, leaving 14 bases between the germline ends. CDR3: CASSSGMRGTEAFF. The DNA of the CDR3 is TGTGCCAGCAGCTCGGGAATGAGGGGGACTGAAGCTTTCTTT.

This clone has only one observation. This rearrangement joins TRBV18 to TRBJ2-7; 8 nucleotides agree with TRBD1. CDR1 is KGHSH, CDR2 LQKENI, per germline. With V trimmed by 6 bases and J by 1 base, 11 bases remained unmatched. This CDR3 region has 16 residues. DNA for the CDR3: TGTGCCAGCTCCTCACTGGGGACAGGCGTTTCCTACGAGCAGTACTTC. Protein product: CASSSLGTGVSYEQYF.

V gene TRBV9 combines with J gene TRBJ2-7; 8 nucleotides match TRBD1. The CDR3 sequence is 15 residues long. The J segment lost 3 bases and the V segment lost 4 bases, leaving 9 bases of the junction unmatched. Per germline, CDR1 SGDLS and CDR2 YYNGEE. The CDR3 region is CASSPTPGGFYEQYF. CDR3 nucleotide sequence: TGTGCCAGCAGCCCCACCCCAGGGGGCTTCTACGAGCAGTACTTC.

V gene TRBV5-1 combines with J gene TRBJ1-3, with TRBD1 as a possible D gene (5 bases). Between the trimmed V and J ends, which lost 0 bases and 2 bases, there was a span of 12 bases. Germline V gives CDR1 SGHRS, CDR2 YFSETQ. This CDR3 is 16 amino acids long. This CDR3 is CASSLAIGGTGNTIYF. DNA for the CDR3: TGCGCCAGCAGCTTGGCCATCGGGGGGACTGGAAACACCATATATTTT.

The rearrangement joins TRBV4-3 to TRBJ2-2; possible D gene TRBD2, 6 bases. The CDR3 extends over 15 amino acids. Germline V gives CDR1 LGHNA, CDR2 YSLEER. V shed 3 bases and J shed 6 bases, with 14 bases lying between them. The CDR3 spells CASSQTLASPGELFF. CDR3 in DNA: TGCGCCAGCAGCCAGACCCTAGCGTCCCCCGGGGAGCTGTTTTTT.

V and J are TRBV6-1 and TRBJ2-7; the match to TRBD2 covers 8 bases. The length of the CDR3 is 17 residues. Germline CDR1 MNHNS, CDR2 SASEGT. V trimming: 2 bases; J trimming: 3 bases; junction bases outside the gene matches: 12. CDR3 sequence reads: CASSEKGAIAGNYEQYF. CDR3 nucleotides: TGTGCCAGCAGTGAAAAGGGCGCCATAGCGGGGAACTACGAGCAGTACTTC.